The source of this T cell receptor beta chain is a study of blood T cells in healthy people across ages. This CDR3 is built from 16 residues. Germline V CDR1 and CDR2: SGHKS, YYEKEE (reference sequence). V dropped 3 bases and J dropped 0 bases, with 13 bases sitting between them. Then a second PCR, running roughly 7 to 11 cycles, was carried out with a sample-barcoded 5' primer and a J-beta primer mix. TCRdb redid the calling of the 5' RACE reads with MiXCR, one entry per CDR3 protein. The sample shows approximately 900,000 distinct CDR3 sequences, about 29% of them seen only once. These data also featured in a second study, about T cells of mothers and their children. That source adds: Maternal samples each gave over 9.5 million TCR beta CDR3 reads, and child samples approximately 3 million each.

Material for sequencing was blood. The rearrangement uses TRBV5-5 and TRBJ1-3; no clear D gene. This TCR came from a woman between 35 and 50 years old in good health. CDR3 loop: CASSSRVLSSGNTIYF. The CDR3 region has the DNA TGTGCCAGCAGCTCACGGGTCCTAAGCTCTGGAAACACCATATATTTT.